This T cell receptor beta chain was documented in a study of cytomegalovirus exposure and HLA in healthy donors. Study-wide findings and caveats: Earlier results showed most TCR beta V segments being productive about 87% or about 30% of the time. TCR beta sequences reportedly predicted the HLA-A and HLA-B alleles of most subjects accurately. In a later analysis, a genetic analysis reported fewer productive-TCR N-insertions in an Asian-associated ancestry cluster than the cohort average. Confirmation in vitro established that a few CMV-associated chains were specific for CMV antigens.

The germline V gene has CDR1 SNHLY and CDR2 FYNNEI. The CDR3 has 17 residues. V dropped 6 bases and J dropped 1; count of bases not matched to a gene: 12. A multiplex PCR was run with 60 Vbeta primers and 13 Jbeta primers. TCRdb keeps only in-frame clones here, not all; method: immunoSEQ multiplex PCR. The table lists under 150,000 clones, more than 75% of them singletons. Remarks on this clone: What it binds is not known.

The TCR comes from a woman aged 45-65 years in good health and CMV-seropositive. The rearrangement joins TRBV2 to TRBJ1-5, with 7 bases fitting TRBD1. The sample consisted of PBMCs. The DNA for the CDR3 is TGTGCCAGCAGGGGGGACAGAGCGGTCCAGAGCAATCAGCCCCAGCATTTT. Translating gives CASRGDRAVQSNQPQHF.